Following are 12 T cell receptor beta chains from one sample sequenced in a study of immune evolution from preneoplasia to lung adenocarcinoma. TCRdb's copy holds only in-frame clones and misses some; the assay was immunoSEQ multiplex PCR. The profile shows 16,000 or so clones, roughly 90% of them singletons. The specimen sequenced was FFPE invasive lung adenocarcinoma tissue. The receptor set was obtained from a person between 65 and 80 years old with invasive lung adenocarcinoma.

V is TRBV6-5 and J is TRBJ1-1, with 7 bases that match TRBD1. The length of the CDR3 is 13 residues. The trim removed 3 bases at V and 7 bases at J, leaving 5 bases unmatched. CDR1 is MNHEY and CDR2 is SVGAGI in the germline V gene. This CDR3 is CASSYDRDSEAFF. CDR3 in DNA: TGTGCCAGCAGTTATGACAGGGATAGTGAAGCTTTCTTT.

This sequence joins TRBV28 and TRBJ1-5; D unclear. Trimming pared 5 bases from V and 2 bases from J, leaving 10 bases between. This CDR3 spans 14 amino acids. The V gene's germline CDR1 is MDHEN and CDR2 SYDVKM. The CDR3 coding sequence is TGTGCCAGCAGTGTTGGACGAGGCAATCAGCCCCAGCATTTT. It specifies CASSVGRGNQPQHF.

This chain joins TRBV4-1 and TRBJ1-1; TRBD1 matches at 8 bases. The CDR3 has 15 amino acids. The trim removed 1 base at V and 1 base at J, leaving 2 bases unmatched. The V gene's germline CDR1 is MGHRA and CDR2 YSYEKL. The CDR3 is CASSQGGTGNTEAFF. The CDR3 DNA sequence: TGCGCCAGCAGCCAAGGGGGGACAGGGAACACTGAAGCTTTCTTT.

This chain uses TRBV5-1 with TRBJ1-5; 10 nucleotides align to TRBD1. V shed 4 bases, J shed 4 bases, and the junction held 5 bases outside the gene matches. This CDR3 has 15 residues. CDR1 is SGHRS and CDR2 is YFSETQ in the germline V gene. For the CDR3, the DNA is TGCGCCAGCAGCGGGGGGACAGGGGAGAATCAGCCCCAGCATTTT. It specifies CASSGGTGENQPQHF.

This chain joins TRBV27 and TRBJ1-1; TRBD1 might be the D (5 bases). CDR1 and CDR2 (germline): MNHEY, SMNVEV (reference sequence). The CDR3 has 16 amino acids. The V end was cut by 4 bases, the J end by 7 bases, with 22 bases between. As DNA, the CDR3 is TGTGCCAGCAGTTCCACTGTCGCGGGACCACCGGGTGAAGCTTTCTTT. Amino acid sequence: CASSSTVAGPPGEAFF.

In its sample, this clone was seen once. The chain joins TRBV11-2 to TRBJ2-7; TRBD2 is a possible D gene (6 bases). CDR3 length equals 14 residues. V gave up 6 bases and J gave up 5 bases, with 17 bases separating them. The germline V gene encodes CDR1 SGHAT and CDR2 FQNNGV. The CDR3 region has the DNA TGTGCCAGCAGGCGGGGACTGGCCCGCCACGAGCAGTACTTC. Its translation: CASRRGLARHEQYF.

The chain has TRBV28 and TRBJ2-7; no reliable D call. The germline V gene has CDR1 MDHEN and CDR2 SYDVKM. This CDR3 spans 13 amino acids. Trimming removed 7 bases from V and 3 bases from J, with 13 bases in between. CDR3: CASTSGVNYEQYF. The CDR3 DNA is TGTGCCAGCACCTCTGGAGTGAACTACGAGCAGTACTTC.

V usage is TRBV4-2 and J usage is TRBJ2-1; D perhaps matches TRBD1 (6 bases). V was shortened by 6 bases and J by 4 bases, with 22 bases between the two germline ends. The CDR3 loop spans 17 amino acids. The germline V gene has CDR1 LGHNA and CDR2 YNFKEQ. In DNA, the CDR3 is TGTGCCAGCAGTCGAGGAGGCCGGGACACTTCATACAATGAGCAGTTCTTC. Protein product: CASSRGGRDTSYNEQFF.

This clone showed up just a few times. This sequence joins TRBV18 and TRBJ2-7; 12 bases align to TRBD2. Germline loops: CDR1 KGHSH, CDR2 LQKENI. The V segment lost 3 bases and the J segment 4 bases; nucleotides outside the gene matches: 4. The length of the CDR3 is 15 residues. The CDR3: CASSPGTSGWYEQYF. For the CDR3, the DNA is TGTGCCAGCTCACCGGGGACTAGCGGGTGGTACGAGCAGTACTTC.

The chain uses TRBV18 and TRBJ1-1; no definite D call. V was clipped by 3 bases and J by 0 bases, with 17 bases between them. The germline V gene encodes CDR1 KGHSH and CDR2 LQKENI. CDR3 size: 17 residues. CDR3 bases: TGTGCCAGCTCACCCCCGGGCAGCGCGCGGATGAACACTGAAGCTTTCTTT. Its translation is CASSPPGSARMNTEAFF.

The V call is TRBV27, the J call TRBJ1-2; no firm D call. Germline V CDR1 and CDR2: MNHEY, SMNVEV (reference sequence). The V and J ends lost 5 bases and 7 bases respectively, with 14 bases between them. This CDR3 region has 13 residues. CDR3 sequence (DNA): TGTGCCAGCAGTCCTCTCTCTCGGGGTGGCTACACCTTC. Encoded protein: CASSPLSRGGYTF.

About this clone: One junction end disagrees with the germline gene, perhaps due to a read error. This rearrangement joins TRBV5-1 to TRBJ1-1, with D possibly TRBD1 on 6 matching bases. The CDR3 loop spans 15 amino acids. The germline CDR1 and CDR2 sequences are SGHRS and YFSETQ. The CDR3 spells CASSFSPGDNTEAFF. The CDR3 nucleotides read TGCGCCAGCAGCTTCTCCCCAGGGGATAACACTGAAGCTTTTTTT.